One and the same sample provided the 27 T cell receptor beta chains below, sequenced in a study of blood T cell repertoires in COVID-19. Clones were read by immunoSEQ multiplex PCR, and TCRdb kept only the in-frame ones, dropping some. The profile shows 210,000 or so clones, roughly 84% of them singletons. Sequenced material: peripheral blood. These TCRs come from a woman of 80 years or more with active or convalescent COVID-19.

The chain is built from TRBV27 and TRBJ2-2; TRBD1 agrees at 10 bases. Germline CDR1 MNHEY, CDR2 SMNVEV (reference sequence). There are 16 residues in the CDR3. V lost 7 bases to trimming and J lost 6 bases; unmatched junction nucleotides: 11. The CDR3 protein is CASTRPGQGKAGELFF. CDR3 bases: TGTGCCAGCACGAGACCGGGACAGGGGAAAGCCGGGGAGCTGTTTTTT.

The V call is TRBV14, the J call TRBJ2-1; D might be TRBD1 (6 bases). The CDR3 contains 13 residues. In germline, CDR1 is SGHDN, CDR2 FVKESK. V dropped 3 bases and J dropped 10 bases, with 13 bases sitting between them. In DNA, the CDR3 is TGTGCCAGCAGCCACTCCAGAGGGGGAGAGCAGTTCTTC. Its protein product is CASSHSRGGEQFF.

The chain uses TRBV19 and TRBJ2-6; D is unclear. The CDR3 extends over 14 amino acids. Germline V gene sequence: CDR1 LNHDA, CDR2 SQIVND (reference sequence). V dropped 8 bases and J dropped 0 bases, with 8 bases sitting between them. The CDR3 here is CASQVSSGANVLTF. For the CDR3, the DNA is TGTGCCAGTCAGGTATCCTCTGGGGCCAACGTCCTGACTTTC.

CDR3 sequence (DNA): TGCGCCAGCAGCCCGACGCCAGCTGGGACAGCTGATCTGATCTATGGCTACACCTTC. The encoded protein is CASSPTPAGTADLIYGYTF. The chain carries TRBV4-1 and TRBJ1-2; TRBD1 agrees at 7 bases. This CDR3 region has 19 residues. Germline CDR1 and CDR2: MGHRA and YSYEKL. V shed 4 bases and J 4 bases; nucleotides not matched to a gene: 21.

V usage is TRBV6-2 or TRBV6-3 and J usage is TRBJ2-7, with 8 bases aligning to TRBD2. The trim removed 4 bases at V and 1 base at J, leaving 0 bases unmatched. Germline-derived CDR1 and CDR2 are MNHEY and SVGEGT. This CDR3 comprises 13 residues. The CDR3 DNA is TGTGCCAGCAGTTTAGCGGGGTCCTACGAGCAGTACTTC. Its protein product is CASSLAGSYEQYF.

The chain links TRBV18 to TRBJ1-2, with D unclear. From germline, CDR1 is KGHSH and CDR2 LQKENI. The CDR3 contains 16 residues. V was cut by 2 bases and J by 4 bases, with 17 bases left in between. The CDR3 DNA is TGTGCCAGCTCACCATTACTAGACCCGTCTGGCTATGGCTACACCTTC. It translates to CASSPLLDPSGYGYTF.

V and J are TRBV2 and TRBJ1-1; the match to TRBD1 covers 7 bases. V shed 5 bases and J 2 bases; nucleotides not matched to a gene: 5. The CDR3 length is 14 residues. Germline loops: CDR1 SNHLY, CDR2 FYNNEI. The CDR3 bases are TGTGCCAGCAGTCGGGACAGATATAACACTGAAGCTTTCTTT. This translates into CASSRDRYNTEAFF.

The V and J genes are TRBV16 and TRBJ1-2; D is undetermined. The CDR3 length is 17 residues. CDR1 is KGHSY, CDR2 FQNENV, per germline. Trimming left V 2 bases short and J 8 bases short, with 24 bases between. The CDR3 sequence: CASSQTEQWRKAEGYTF. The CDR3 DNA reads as TGTGCCAGCAGCCAAACGGAGCAATGGAGGAAGGCGGAGGGCTACACCTTC.

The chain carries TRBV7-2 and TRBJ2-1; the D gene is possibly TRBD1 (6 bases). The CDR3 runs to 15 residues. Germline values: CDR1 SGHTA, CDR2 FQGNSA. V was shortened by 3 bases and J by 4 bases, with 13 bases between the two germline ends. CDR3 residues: CASSFSQGWYNEQFF. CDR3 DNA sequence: TGTGCCAGCAGCTTTTCCCAGGGGTGGTACAATGAGCAGTTCTTC.

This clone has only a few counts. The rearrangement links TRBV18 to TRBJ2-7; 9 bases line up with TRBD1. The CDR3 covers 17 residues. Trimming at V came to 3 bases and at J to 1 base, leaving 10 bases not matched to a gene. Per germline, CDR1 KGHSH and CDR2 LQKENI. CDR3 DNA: TGTGCCAGCTCACCCACCGATGGGACAGGGCGATCCTACGAGCAGTACTTC. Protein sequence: CASSPTDGTGRSYEQYF.

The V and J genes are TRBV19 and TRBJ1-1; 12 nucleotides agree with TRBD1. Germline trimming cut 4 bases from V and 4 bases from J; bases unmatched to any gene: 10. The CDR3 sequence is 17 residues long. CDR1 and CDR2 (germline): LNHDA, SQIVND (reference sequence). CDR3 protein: CASSRFPGQGAPTEAFF. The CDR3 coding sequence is TGTGCCAGTAGTAGATTTCCGGGACAGGGGGCCCCCACTGAAGCTTTCTTT.

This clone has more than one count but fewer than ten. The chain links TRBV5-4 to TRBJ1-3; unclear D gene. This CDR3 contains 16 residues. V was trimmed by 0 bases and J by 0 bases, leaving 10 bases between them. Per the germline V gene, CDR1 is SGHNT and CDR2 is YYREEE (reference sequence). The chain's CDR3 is CASSLGTGNSGNTIYF. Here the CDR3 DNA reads TGTGCCAGCAGCTTGGGGACGGGAAACTCTGGAAACACCATATATTTT.

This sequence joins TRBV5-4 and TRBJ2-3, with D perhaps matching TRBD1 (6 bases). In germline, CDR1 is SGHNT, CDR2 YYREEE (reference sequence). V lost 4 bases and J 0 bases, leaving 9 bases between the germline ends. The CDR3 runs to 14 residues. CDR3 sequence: CASSQGLSTDTQYF. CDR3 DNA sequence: TGTGCCAGCAGCCAGGGGCTCAGCACAGATACGCAGTATTTT.

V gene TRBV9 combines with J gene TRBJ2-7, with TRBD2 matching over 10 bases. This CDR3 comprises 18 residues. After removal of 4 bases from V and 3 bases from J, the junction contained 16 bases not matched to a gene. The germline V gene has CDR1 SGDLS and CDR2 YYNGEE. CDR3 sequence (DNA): TGTGCCAGCAGCCCGCGAGGCCCTAGCGGGAGTATAAGCTACGAGCAGTACTTC. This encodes CASSPRGPSGSISYEQYF.

This chain's CDR3 is CASSQDIGQGVQPQHF. For the CDR3, the DNA is TGCGCCAGCAGCCAAGATATTGGGCAGGGGGTTCAGCCCCAGCATTTT. The J gene is TRBJ1-5, the V gene TRBV4-1; 7 positions match TRBD1. The V segment lost 0 bases and the J segment 6 bases; nucleotides outside the gene matches: 8. There are 16 residues in the CDR3. Per germline, CDR1 MGHRA and CDR2 YSYEKL.

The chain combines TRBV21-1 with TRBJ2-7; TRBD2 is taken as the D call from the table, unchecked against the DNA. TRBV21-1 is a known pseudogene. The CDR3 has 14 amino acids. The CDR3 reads CASFKASGSYEQYF. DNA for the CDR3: TGTGCCAGCTTTAAGGCTAGCGGGAGTTACGAGCAGTACTTC.

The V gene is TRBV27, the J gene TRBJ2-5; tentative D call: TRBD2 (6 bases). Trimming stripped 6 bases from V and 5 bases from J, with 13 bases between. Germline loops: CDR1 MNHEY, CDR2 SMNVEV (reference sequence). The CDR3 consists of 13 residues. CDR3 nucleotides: TGTGCCAGCAGCCCGGGGGATACGGAGACCCAGTACTTC. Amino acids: CASSPGDTETQYF.

The CDR3 DNA reads TGCGCCAGCAGCCCTAAGACAGGGTCAGTCACTGAAGCTTTCTTT. This encodes CASSPKTGSVTEAFF. The chain recombines TRBV5-1 with TRBJ1-1; 7 nucleotides line up with TRBD1. The CDR3 is made up of 15 amino acids. V shed 4 bases and J 4 bases; nucleotides not matched to a gene: 10. CDR1 and CDR2 (germline): SGHRS, YFSETQ.

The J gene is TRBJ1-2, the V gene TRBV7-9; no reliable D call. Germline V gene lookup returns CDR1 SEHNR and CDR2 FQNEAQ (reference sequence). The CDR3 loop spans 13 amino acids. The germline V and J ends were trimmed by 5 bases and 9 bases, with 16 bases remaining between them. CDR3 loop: CASSPRRTGSYTF. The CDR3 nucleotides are TGTGCCAGCAGCCCAAGACGGACTGGGAGCTACACCTTC.

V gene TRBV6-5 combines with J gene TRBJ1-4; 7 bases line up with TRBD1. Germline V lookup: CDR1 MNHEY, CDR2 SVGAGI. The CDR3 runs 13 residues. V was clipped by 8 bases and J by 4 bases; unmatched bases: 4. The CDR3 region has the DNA TGTGCCAGCGCCAGGGACAGTAATGAAAAACTGTTTTTT. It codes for CASARDSNEKLFF.

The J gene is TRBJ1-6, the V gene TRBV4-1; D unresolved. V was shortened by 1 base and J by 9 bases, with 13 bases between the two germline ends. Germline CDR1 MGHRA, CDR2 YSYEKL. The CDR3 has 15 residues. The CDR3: CASSQGGPLGSPLHF. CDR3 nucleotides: TGCGCCAGCAGCCAAGGTGGGCCGCTGGGTTCACCCCTCCACTTT.

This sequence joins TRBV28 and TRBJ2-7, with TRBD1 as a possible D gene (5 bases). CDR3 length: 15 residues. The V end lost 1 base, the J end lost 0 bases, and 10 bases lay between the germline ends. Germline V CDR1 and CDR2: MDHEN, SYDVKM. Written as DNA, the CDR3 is TGTGCCAGCAGTTTATTTCAGGGAAGCTCCTACGAGCAGTACTTC. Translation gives CASSLFQGSSYEQYF.

CDR3 amino acids: CASSIVGVAGDTDTQYF. The CDR3 DNA reads TGTGCCAGTAGTATAGTAGGGGTAGCGGGAGACACAGATACGCAGTATTTT. The chain recombines TRBV19 with TRBJ2-3; 9 bases agree with TRBD2. Germline lookup yields CDR1 LNHDA and CDR2 SQIVND (reference sequence). The CDR3 contains 17 residues. Trimming removed 1 base from V and 2 bases from J; junction bases left unmatched: 7. The full variable domain, rest sourced from reference TRBV19 and TRBJ2-3, is DGGITQSPKYLFRKEGQNVTLSCEQNLNHDAMYWYRQDPGQGLRLIYYSQIVNDFQKGDIAEGYSVSREKKESFPLTVTSAQKNPTAFYLCASSIVGVAGDTDTQYFGPGTRLTVL.

Here the CDR3 DNA reads TGTGCCACCAGTAACAGCTTCAATCAGCCCCAGCATTTT. This encodes CATSNSFNQPQHF. The gene calls are TRBV24-1 and TRBJ1-5; no reliable D call. Per germline, CDR1 KGHDR and CDR2 SFDVKD. The CDR3 contains 13 residues. V shed 6 bases and J shed 3 bases, with 8 bases lying between them.

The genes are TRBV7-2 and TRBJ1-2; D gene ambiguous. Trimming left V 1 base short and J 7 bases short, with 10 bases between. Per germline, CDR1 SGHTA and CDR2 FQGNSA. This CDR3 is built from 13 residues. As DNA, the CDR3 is TGTGCCAGCAGCTTAGGTGTACGCGTTGGCTACACCTTC. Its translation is CASSLGVRVGYTF.

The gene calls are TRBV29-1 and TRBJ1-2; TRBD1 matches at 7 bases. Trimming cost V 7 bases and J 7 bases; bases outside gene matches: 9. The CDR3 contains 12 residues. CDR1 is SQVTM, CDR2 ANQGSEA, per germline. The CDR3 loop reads CSGTGDLGGYTF. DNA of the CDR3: TGCAGCGGCACAGGGGACTTGGGTGGCTACACCTTC. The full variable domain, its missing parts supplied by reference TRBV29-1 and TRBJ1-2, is SAVISQKPSRDICQRGTSLTIQCQVDSQVTMMFWYRQQPGQSLTLIATANQGSEATYESGFVIDKFPISRPNLTFSTLTVSNMSPEDSSIYLCSGTGDLGGYTFGSGTRLTVV.

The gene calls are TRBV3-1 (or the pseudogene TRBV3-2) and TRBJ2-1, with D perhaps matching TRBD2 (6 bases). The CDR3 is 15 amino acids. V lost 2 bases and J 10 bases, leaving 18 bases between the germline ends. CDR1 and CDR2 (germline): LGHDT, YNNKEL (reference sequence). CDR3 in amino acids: CASSQNPREYVEQFF. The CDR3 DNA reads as TGTGCCAGCAGCCAAAACCCCCGGGAGTATGTAGAGCAGTTCTTC.